This is a list of T cell receptor beta chains from one sample in a study of spatial heterogeneity in lung cancer. TCRdb re-analysed the 5' RACE reads in MiXCR, keeping a single row per CDR3 protein. The sample has 3,500 to 4,000 distinct CDR3 sequences, over 9% seen once; the top ten hold roughly 30%. The material sequenced was lung tumor tissue, taken at surgery. Receptors were obtained from a male donor with early-stage non-small cell lung cancer. Each CDR3 is given with its conserved first and last residue. The D gene is left open where the match is weak. Clone size is stated in some rows and not others, as once, few, many or a class when expanded.

D gene,V gene,J gene,clone size,CDR3 protein,CDR3 DNA
-,TRBV7-2,TRBJ2-7,medium-sized,CASSADSSYEQYF,TGTGCCAGCAGCGCGGACTCGAGCTACGAGCAGTACTTC
TRBD2,TRBV11-1,TRBJ2-5,few,CASSLTAGAVGQETQYF,TGTGCCAGCAGCTTAACAGCGGGAGCGGTGGGCCAAGAGACCCAGTACTTC
TRBD2,TRBV20-1,TRBJ2-7,medium-sized,CSAELAGGPQYF,TGCAGTGCCGAACTAGCGGGAGGGCCGCAGTACTTC
TRBD1,TRBV28,TRBJ2-6,medium-sized,CASSKQGSGANVLTF,TGTGCCAGCAGCAAACAGGGGTCCGGGGCCAACGTCCTGACTTTC
-,TRBV5-4,TRBJ2-1,medium-sized,CASSQWGDNEQFF,TGTGCCAGCAGCCAGTGGGGGGACAATGAGCAGTTCTTC
TRBD2,TRBV7-3,TRBJ2-1,many,CASSLGASGRRNEQFF,TGTGCCAGCAGCTTAGGGGCTAGCGGGAGGAGGAATGAGCAGTTCTTC
TRBD2,TRBV9,TRBJ2-1,-,CASSVVAGAGEQFF,TGTGCCAGCAGCGTAGTAGCGGGGGCTGGCGAGCAGTTCTTC
TRBD2,TRBV6-1,TRBJ2-2,-,CASGGGNTGELFF,TGTGCCAGCGGCGGGGGTAACACCGGGGAGCTGTTTTTT
-,TRBV12-3/TRBV12-4,TRBJ1-1,once,CASSLVMNTEAFF,TGTGCCAGCAGTTTAGTAATGAACACTGAAGCTTTCTTT
-,TRBV20-1,TRBJ2-3,medium-sized,CSAMQGRADTQYF,TGCAGTGCTATGCAGGGACGGGCAGATACGCAGTATTTT
TRBD1,TRBV27,TRBJ1-5,many,CASSFGSGRGINQPQHF,TGTGCCAGCAGTTTCGGGTCTGGCAGGGGGATAAATCAGCCCCAGCATTTT
-,TRBV5-6,TRBJ2-5,many,CASSLYTRVVQETQYF,TGTGCCAGCAGCTTGTATACTAGAGTGGTGCAAGAGACCCAGTACTTC
-,TRBV6-2/TRBV6-3,TRBJ2-7,medium-sized,CASSYNTRLATLAYEQYF,TGTGCCAGCAGTTACAACACCAGGCTCGCAACTCTAGCCTACGAGCAGTACTTC
TRBD2,TRBV7-3,TRBJ2-7,medium-sized,CASSLTSGSEQYF,TGTGCCAGCAGCTTGACTAGCGGGAGTGAGCAGTACTTC
TRBD2,TRBV6-1,TRBJ2-3,-,CASILAGGYSTDTQYF,TGTGCCAGCATCCTAGCGGGGGGGTACAGCACAGATACGCAGTATTTT
-,TRBV12-3/TRBV12-4,TRBJ2-3,medium-sized,CASSFGGGAYGDTQYF,TGTGCCAGCAGTTTCGGAGGGGGGGCCTATGGAGATACGCAGTATTTT
-,TRBV7-9,TRBJ2-3,many,CASSSGPDTQYF,TGTGCCAGCAGCTCGGGCCCAGATACGCAGTATTTT
-,TRBV29-1,TRBJ2-3,medium-sized,CSVDHRDTLSTDTQYF,TGCAGCGTTGATCACCGGGACACCCTAAGCACAGATACGCAGTATTTT
-,TRBV4-1,TRBJ2-7,medium-sized,CASSQDSAPYEQYF,TGCGCCAGCAGCCAGGACTCTGCCCCCTACGAGCAGTACTTC
-,TRBV7-2,TRBJ1-1,medium-sized,CASSFAGLGYTEAFF,TGTGCCAGCAGCTTCGCAGGCCTGGGGTACACTGAAGCTTTCTTT
TRBD1,TRBV25-1,TRBJ1-2,medium-sized,CASSATGQGNYGYTF,TGTGCCAGCAGTGCAACGGGACAGGGGAACTATGGCTACACCTTC
TRBD1,TRBV7-6,TRBJ2-5,many,CASSLATPTGGGTQYF,TGTGCCAGCAGCTTAGCTACCCCGACAGGGGGAGGGACCCAGTACTTC
TRBD1,TRBV20-1,TRBJ1-6,medium-sized,CSAPHRTGDNSPLHF,TGCAGTGCTCCCCACCGGACAGGAGATAATTCACCCCTCCACTTT
-,TRBV4-1,TRBJ1-5,few,CASSKGPGSEPLGPQHF,TGCGCCAGCAGCAAGGGGCCGGGTTCCGAACCACTTGGGCCCCAGCATTTT
-,TRBV10-3,TRBJ2-7,few,CAISEDRGREQYF,TGTGCCATCAGTGAGGACCGGGGCCGGGAGCAGTACTTC
-,TRBV7-2,TRBJ2-4,medium-sized,CASSLGNYRVQNIQYF,TGTGCCAGCAGCTTAGGGAATTACAGGGTTCAAAACATTCAGTACTTC
-,TRBV6-6,TRBJ2-5,medium-sized,CASNDIQETQYF,TGTGCCAGCAACGACATCCAAGAGACCCAGTACTTC
TRBD1,TRBV28,TRBJ2-2,medium-sized,CASSPALGQGAAGELFF,TGTGCCAGCAGTCCAGCCCTAGGGCAGGGGGCTGCCGGGGAGCTGTTTTTT
TRBD1,TRBV27,TRBJ1-5,large,CASSNGQESQPQHF,TGTGCCAGCAGTAACGGACAGGAGAGTCAGCCCCAGCATTTT
TRBD1,TRBV29-1,TRBJ2-1,medium-sized,CSVGTGSFGQFF,TGCAGCGTGGGGACAGGGAGTTTCGGGCAGTTCTTC
-,TRBV20-1,TRBJ1-3,many,CSARRGALSSGNTIYF,TGCAGTGCTAGAAGGGGGGCCCTGAGCTCTGGAAACACCATATATTTT
-,TRBV20-1,TRBJ2-3,few,CSASIPDHTDTQYF,TGCAGTGCTAGTATACCGGACCACACAGATACGCAGTATTTT
TRBD1,TRBV5-1,TRBJ1-2,few,CASSLETGTIGGYTF,TGCGCCAGCAGCTTGGAGACAGGGACGATCGGAGGCTACACCTTC